Shown below are 4 T cell receptor beta chains from a single sample sequenced in a study of metastatic and nonmetastatic thyroid tumors. All patients were untreated before thyroid surgery. TCRdb reassembled clones from the PCR reads with MiXCR. The sample includes fewer than 5,000 clones, about 22% of them seen just once. Source material: tumor tissue. The origin of the receptors is a male donor with papillary thyroid cancer or a benign thyroid nodule (not recorded which). Some clones in this sample may be carry-over from other donors' samples.

This chain connects TRBV6-1 to TRBJ2-7, with TRBD2 matching 7 bases. The CDR3 extends over 16 amino acids. Per germline, CDR1 MNHNS and CDR2 SASEGT. Trimming took 6 bases from V and 0 from J; bases not matched to a gene: 11. For the CDR3, the DNA is TGTGCCAGCAGCCCTGTGGCTAGCGGAAGCTCCTACGAGCAGTACTTC. Translation: CASSPVASGSSYEQYF.

As to this clone: One end of the junction varies from germline; a read error may be responsible. J is TRBJ2-1 and V is TRBV9; D perhaps matches TRBD1 (6 bases). Germline V gene data show CDR1 as SGDLS and CDR2 as YYNGEE. This CDR3 has 18 residues. Written as DNA, the CDR3 is TGTGCCAGCAGCGTAACTCTACAGGGCCTTAGCTCCTACAATGAGCAGTTATTC. It specifies CASSVTLQGLSSYNEQLF.

This clone was observed a few times. This chain connects TRBV10-3 to TRBJ2-7, with a possible D match to TRBD2 (5 bases). Germline V gene lookup returns CDR1 ENHRY and CDR2 SYGVKD. Trimming removed 3 bases from V and 2 bases from J, with 11 bases in between. There are 14 residues in the CDR3. The CDR3 sequence: CAISDEGIAYEQYF. DNA of the CDR3: TGTGCCATCAGTGATGAGGGTATTGCCTACGAGCAGTACTTC.

This clone is medium-sized (0.01 to 0.1%). The chain uses TRBV28 and TRBJ2-2, with TRBD2 matching 9 bases. The CDR3 runs 16 residues. The trim removed 4 bases at V and 3 bases at J, leaving 6 bases unmatched. Germline assignment: CDR1 MDHEN and CDR2 SYDVKM. In DNA form, the CDR3 reads TGTGCCAGCAGTTCTACGACTAGCGGCTACACCGGGGAGCTGTTTTTT. Amino acid sequence: CASSSTTSGYTGELFF.